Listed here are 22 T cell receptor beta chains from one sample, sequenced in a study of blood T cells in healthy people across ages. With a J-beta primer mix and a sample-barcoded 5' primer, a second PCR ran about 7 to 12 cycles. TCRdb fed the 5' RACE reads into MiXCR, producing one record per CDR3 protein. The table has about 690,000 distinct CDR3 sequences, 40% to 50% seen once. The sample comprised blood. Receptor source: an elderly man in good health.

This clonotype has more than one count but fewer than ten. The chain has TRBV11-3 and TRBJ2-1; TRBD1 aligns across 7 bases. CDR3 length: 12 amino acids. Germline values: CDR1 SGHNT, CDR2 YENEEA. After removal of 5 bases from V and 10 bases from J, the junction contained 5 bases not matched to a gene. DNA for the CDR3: TGTGCCAGCAGCCGGGACAGCTGGGAGCAGTTCTTC. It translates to CASSRDSWEQFF.

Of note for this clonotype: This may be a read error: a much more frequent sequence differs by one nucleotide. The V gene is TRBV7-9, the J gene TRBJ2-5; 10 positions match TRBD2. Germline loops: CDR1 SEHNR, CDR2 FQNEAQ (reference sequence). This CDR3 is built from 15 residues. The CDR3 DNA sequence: TGTGCCAGCAGTATAGCGGGGGGACTCCAAGAGTCCCAGTACTTC. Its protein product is CASSIAGGLQESQYF.

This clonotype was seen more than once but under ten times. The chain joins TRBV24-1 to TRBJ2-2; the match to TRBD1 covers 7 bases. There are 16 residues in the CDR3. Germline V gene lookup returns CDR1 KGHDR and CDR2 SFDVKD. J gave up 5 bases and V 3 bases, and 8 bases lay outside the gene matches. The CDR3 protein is CATSDPGGRGTGELFF. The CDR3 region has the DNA TGTGCCACCAGTGATCCAGGGGGTCGGGGAACCGGGGAGCTGTTTTTT.

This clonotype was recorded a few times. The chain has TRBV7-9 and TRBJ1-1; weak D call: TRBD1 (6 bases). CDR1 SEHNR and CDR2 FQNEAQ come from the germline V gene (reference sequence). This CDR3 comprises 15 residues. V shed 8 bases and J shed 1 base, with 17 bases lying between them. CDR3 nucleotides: TGTGCCAGCGGTACACAGGGTATTGCGAACACTGAAGCTTTCTTT. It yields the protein CASGTQGIANTEAFF.

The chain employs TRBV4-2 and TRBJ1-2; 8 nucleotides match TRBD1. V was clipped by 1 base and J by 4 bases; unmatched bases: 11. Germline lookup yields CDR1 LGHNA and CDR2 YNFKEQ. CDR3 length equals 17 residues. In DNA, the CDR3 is TGTGCCAGCAGCCAAGCGGGGCGGACAGGGAGCATCTATGGCTACACCTTC. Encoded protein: CASSQAGRTGSIYGYTF.

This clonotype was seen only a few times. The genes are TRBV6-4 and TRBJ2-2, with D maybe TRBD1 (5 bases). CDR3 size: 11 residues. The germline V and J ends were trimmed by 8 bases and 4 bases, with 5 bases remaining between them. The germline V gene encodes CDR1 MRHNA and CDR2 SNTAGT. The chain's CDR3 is CASDSTGELFF. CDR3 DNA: TGTGCCAGCGACAGCACCGGGGAGCTGTTTTTT.

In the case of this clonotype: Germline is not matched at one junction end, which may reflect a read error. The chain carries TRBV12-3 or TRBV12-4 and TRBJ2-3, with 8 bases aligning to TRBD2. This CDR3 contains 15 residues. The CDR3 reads CASSLGSGATDAQYF. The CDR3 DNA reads TGTGCCAGCAGTTTGGGTAGCGGGGCGACAGATGCGCAGTATTTT.

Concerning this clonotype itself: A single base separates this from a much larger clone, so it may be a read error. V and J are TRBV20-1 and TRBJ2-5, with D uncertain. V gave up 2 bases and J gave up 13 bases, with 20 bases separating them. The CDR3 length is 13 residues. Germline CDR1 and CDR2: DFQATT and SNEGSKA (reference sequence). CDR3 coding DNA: TGCAGTGCTAGACCAAGCTCGGTCTACGAGCGGTACTTC. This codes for CSARPSSVYERYF.

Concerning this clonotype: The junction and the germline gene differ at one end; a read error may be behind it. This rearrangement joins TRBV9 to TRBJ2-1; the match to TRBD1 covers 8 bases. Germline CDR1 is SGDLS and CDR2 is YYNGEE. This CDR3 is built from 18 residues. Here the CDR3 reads CASSADRQGFGSYSEQFF. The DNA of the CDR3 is TGTGCCAGCAGCGCAGATAGACAGGGGTTTGGTTCCTACAGTGAGCAGTTCTTC. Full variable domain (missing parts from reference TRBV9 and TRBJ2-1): DSGVTQTPKHLITATGQRVTLRCSPRSGDLSVYWYQQSLDQGLQFLIQYYNGEERAKGNILERFSAQQFPDLHSELNLSSLELGDSALYFCASSADRQGFGSYSEQFFGPGTRLTVL.

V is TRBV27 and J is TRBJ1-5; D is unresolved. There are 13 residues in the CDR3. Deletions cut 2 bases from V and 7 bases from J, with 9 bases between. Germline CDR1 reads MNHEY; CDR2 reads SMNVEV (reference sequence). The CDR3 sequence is CASSLGSGQPQHF. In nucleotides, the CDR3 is TGTGCCAGCAGTTTAGGGAGTGGCCAGCCCCAGCATTTT.

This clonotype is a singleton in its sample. The CDR3 region has the DNA TGTGCCAGCTCACCACCGGGAGTTAATAGCAATCAGCCCCAGCATTTT. The encoded protein is CASSPPGVNSNQPQHF. The chain recombines TRBV18 with TRBJ1-5; no reliable D call. The CDR3 is 16 amino acids. Trimming cost V 0 bases and J 0 bases, with 9 bases left between them. Germline V gene sequence: CDR1 KGHSH, CDR2 LQKENI.

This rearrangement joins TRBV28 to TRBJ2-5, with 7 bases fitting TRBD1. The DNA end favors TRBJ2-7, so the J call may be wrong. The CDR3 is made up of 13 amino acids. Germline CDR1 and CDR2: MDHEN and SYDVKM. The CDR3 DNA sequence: TGTGCCAGCAAGATCAGGGGGAGCCACGAGCAGTACTTC. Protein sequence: CASKIRGSHEQYF.

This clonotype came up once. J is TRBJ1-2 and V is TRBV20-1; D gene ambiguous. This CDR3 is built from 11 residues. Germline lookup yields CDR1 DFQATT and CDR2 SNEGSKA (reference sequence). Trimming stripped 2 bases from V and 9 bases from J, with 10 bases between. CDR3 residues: CSARFWDSYTF. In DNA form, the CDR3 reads TGCAGTGCTAGATTTTGGGATAGCTACACCTTC.

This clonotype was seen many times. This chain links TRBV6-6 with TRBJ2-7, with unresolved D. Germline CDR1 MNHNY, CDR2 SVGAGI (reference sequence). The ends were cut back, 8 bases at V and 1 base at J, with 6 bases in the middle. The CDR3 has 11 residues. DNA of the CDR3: TGTGCCAGCGAGAGTTCCTACGAGCAGTACTTC. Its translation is CASESSYEQYF.

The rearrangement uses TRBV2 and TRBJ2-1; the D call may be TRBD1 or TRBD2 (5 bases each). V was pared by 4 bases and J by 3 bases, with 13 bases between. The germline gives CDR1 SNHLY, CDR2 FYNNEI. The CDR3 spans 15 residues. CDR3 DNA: TGTGCCAGCAGTGGAAGGGGACGGAACTACAATGAGCAGTTCTTC. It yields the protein CASSGRGRNYNEQFF.

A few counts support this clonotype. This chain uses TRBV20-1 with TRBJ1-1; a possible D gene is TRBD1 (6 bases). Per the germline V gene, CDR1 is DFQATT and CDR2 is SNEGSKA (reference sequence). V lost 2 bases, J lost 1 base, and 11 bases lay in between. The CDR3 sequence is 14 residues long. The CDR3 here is CSARKGQPNTEAFF. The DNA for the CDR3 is TGCAGTGCTAGAAAGGGACAACCGAACACTGAAGCTTTCTTT.

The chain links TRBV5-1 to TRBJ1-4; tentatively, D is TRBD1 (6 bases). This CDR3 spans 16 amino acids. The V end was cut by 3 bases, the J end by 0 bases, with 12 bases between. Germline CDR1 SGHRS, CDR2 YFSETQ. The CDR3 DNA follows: TGCGCCAGCAGCTCGGGGACAAGGTCAACTAATGAAAAACTGTTTTTT. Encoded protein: CASSSGTRSTNEKLFF.

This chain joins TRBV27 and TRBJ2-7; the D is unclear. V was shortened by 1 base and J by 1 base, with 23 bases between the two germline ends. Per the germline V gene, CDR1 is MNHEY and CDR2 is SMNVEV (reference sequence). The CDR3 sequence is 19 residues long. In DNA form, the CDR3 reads TGTGCCAGCAGTTTATATATAGGCCCTGCAGGCCCAACATCCTACGAGCAGTACTTC. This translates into CASSLYIGPAGPTSYEQYF.

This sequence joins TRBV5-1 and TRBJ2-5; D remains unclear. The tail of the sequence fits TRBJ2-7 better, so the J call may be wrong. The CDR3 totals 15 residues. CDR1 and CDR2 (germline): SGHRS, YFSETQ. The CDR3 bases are TGCGCCAGCAGCTTGTCCACCGCCCTGGCAAACGAGCAGTACTTC. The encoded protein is CASSLSTALANEQYF.

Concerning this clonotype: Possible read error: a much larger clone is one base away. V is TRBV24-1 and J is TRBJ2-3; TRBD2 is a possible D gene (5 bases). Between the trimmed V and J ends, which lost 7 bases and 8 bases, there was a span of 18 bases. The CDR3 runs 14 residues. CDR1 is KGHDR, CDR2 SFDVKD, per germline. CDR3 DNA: TGTGCCACCAGGGGAGAGGGCCGGTCAGGTACGCAGTATTTT. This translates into CATRGEGRSGTQYF.

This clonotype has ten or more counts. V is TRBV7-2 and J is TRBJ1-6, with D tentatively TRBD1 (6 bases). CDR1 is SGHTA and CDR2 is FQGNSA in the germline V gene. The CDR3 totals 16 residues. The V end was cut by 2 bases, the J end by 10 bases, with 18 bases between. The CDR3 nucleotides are TGTGCCAGCAGCTTACGGGGGGCTCGGGCTAGCTCACCCCTCCACTTT. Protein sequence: CASSLRGARASSPLHF.

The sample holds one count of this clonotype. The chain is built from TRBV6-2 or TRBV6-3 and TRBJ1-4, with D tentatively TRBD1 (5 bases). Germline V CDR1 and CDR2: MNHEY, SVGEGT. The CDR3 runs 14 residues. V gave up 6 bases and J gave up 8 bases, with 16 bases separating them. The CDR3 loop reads CASSSTGGSEKLFF. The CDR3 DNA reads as TGTGCCAGCAGCTCTACGGGGGGATCAGAAAAACTGTTTTTT.